Listed below are T cell receptor beta chains from one sample, sequenced in a study of OX40 agonist ivuxolimab in advanced cancers. Clones were read by immunoSEQ multiplex PCR, and TCRdb kept only the in-frame ones, dropping some. The table shows 80,000 or so clones, with under 95% occurring only once. The sample consisted of CD4+ or CD8+ T cells sorted from blood, taken in a trial of the OX40 agonist ivuxolimab. Receptors were obtained from an adult with an advanced solid tumor such as melanoma, head and neck, liver or kidney cancer. CDR3s include the opening cysteine and the closing phenylalanine or tryptophan. A D gene is named only where the DNA matches it firmly.

v_call: TRBV27; d_call: -; j_call: TRBJ2-2; cdr3_aa: CASSSGLNTGELFF; cdr3_nt: TGTGCCAGCAGTTCAGGGTTGAACACCGGGGAGCTGTTTTTT
v_call: TRBV29-1; d_call: -; j_call: TRBJ2-5; cdr3_aa: CSVEVKGTSRETQYF; cdr3_nt: TGCAGCGTTGAAGTAAAAGGGACGAGCCGAGAGACCCAGTACTTC
v_call: TRBV5-1; d_call: TRBD1; j_call: TRBJ2-7; cdr3_aa: CASSPRTGFDEQYF; cdr3_nt: TGCGCCAGCAGCCCCCGGACAGGGTTCGACGAGCAGTACTTC
v_call: TRBV7-9; d_call: TRBD1; j_call: TRBJ1-2; cdr3_aa: CASSHRDSLYGYTF; cdr3_nt: TGTGCCAGCAGCCACCGGGACAGTCTCTATGGCTACACCTTC
v_call: TRBV29-1; d_call: -; j_call: TRBJ1-1; cdr3_aa: CSVGEGWGVMNTEAFF; cdr3_nt: TGCAGCGTTGGGGAGGGATGGGGGGTCATGAACACTGAAGCTTTCTTT
v_call: TRBV9; d_call: TRBD1; j_call: TRBJ2-1; cdr3_aa: CASSRPRDRGPTGEQFF; cdr3_nt: TGTGCCAGCAGCCGCCCGAGGGACAGGGGGCCTACGGGTGAGCAGTTCTTC
v_call: TRBV30; d_call: TRBD2; j_call: TRBJ2-1; cdr3_aa: CAWSVLAGGFDEQFF; cdr3_nt: TGTGCCTGGAGCGTCCTAGCGGGAGGGTTTGATGAGCAGTTCTTC
v_call: TRBV27; d_call: -; j_call: TRBJ2-3; cdr3_aa: CATSLYWRGTDTQYF; cdr3_nt: TGTGCCACCTCCCTGTACTGGCGGGGAACAGATACGCAGTATTTT
v_call: TRBV30; d_call: -; j_call: TRBJ1-2; cdr3_aa: CAWREVRPYGYTF; cdr3_nt: TGTGCCTGGAGAGAGGTCCGCCCCTATGGCTACACCTTC
v_call: TRBV15; d_call: TRBD1; j_call: TRBJ1-3; cdr3_aa: CATSLDRVGNTIYF; cdr3_nt: TGTGCCACCAGCTTAGACAGGGTGGGAAACACCATATATTTT
v_call: TRBV9; d_call: -; j_call: TRBJ2-1; cdr3_aa: CASSVVDNSGNEQFF; cdr3_nt: TGTGCCAGCAGCGTAGTGGACAACTCCGGCAATGAGCAGTTCTTC
v_call: TRBV7-3; d_call: TRBD2; j_call: TRBJ2-1; cdr3_aa: CASSPGLLAGGFPYNEQFF; cdr3_nt: TGTGCCAGCAGCCCAGGACTACTAGCGGGAGGGTTCCCCTACAATGAGCAGTTCTTC
v_call: TRBV4-3; d_call: -; j_call: TRBJ2-2; cdr3_aa: CASSQDSWANTGELFF; cdr3_nt: TGCGCCAGCAGCCAGGACAGTTGGGCGAACACCGGGGAGCTGTTTTTT
v_call: TRBV27; d_call: -; j_call: TRBJ1-1; cdr3_aa: CASSLVGSLNTEAFF; cdr3_nt: TGTGCCAGCAGTTTAGTAGGGAGCTTGAACACTGAAGCTTTCTTT
v_call: TRBV19; d_call: -; j_call: TRBJ1-2; cdr3_aa: CASSWAGDDYGYTF; cdr3_nt: TGTGCCAGTAGTTGGGCAGGGGATGACTATGGCTACACCTTC
v_call: TRBV29-1; d_call: -; j_call: TRBJ2-7; cdr3_aa: CSVEQGPLYEQYF; cdr3_nt: TGCAGCGTTGAGCAGGGACCCCTCTACGAGCAGTACTTC
v_call: TRBV13; d_call: -; j_call: TRBJ2-5; cdr3_aa: CASSLGRGQETQYF; cdr3_nt: TGTGCCAGCAGCTTGGGACGGGGACAAGAGACCCAGTACTTC
v_call: TRBV5-1; d_call: TRBD1; j_call: TRBJ2-7; cdr3_aa: CASSLLRDRNEQYF; cdr3_nt: TGCGCCAGCAGCTTACTCCGGGACAGAAACGAGCAGTACTTC
v_call: TRBV7-8; d_call: -; j_call: TRBJ2-3; cdr3_aa: CASSSPEGETADTQYF; cdr3_nt: TGTGCCAGCAGTTCCCCCGAGGGGGAGACGGCAGATACGCAGTATTTT
v_call: TRBV4-1; d_call: TRBD1; j_call: TRBJ2-2; cdr3_aa: CASSQQQGYTGELFF; cdr3_nt: TGCGCCAGCAGCCAACAACAGGGGTACACCGGGGAGCTGTTTTTT
v_call: TRBV9; d_call: TRBD1; j_call: TRBJ1-2; cdr3_aa: CASSSRTGERSYGYTF; cdr3_nt: TGTGCCAGCAGCTCCCGGACAGGGGAGCGGAGCTATGGCTACACCTTC
v_call: TRBV7-2; d_call: TRBD1; j_call: TRBJ2-2; cdr3_aa: CASSSPPQGAGELFF; cdr3_nt: TGTGCCAGCAGCTCCCCCCCGCAGGGGGCCGGGGAGCTGTTTTTT
v_call: TRBV7-9; d_call: -; j_call: TRBJ2-7; cdr3_aa: CASSLIWGSGSYEQYF; cdr3_nt: TGTGCCAGCAGCTTAATATGGGGCTCCGGTTCCTACGAGCAGTACTTC
v_call: TRBV19; d_call: TRBD1; j_call: TRBJ1-1; cdr3_aa: CASSMGQGVEAFF; cdr3_nt: TGTGCCAGTAGTATGGGACAGGGGGTTGAAGCTTTCTTT
v_call: TRBV27; d_call: -; j_call: TRBJ2-7; cdr3_aa: CASSPRTAYEQYF; cdr3_nt: TGTGCCAGCAGTCCCCGGACAGCCTACGAGCAGTACTTC
v_call: TRBV5-5; d_call: TRBD1; j_call: TRBJ2-7; cdr3_aa: CASSRIGDRGLYEQYF; cdr3_nt: TGTGCCAGCAGCCGCATTGGGGACAGGGGGCTCTACGAGCAGTACTTC